This record covers a single T cell receptor beta chain. Here immunoSEQ multiplex PCR was the method, and the copy in TCRdb shows in-frame clones only, minus some. Of about 70,000 clones detected, almost 95% appear once; the ten largest clones hold just over 3%. The data are from a study of T cell changes during pregnancy in multiple sclerosis. CDR1 is SGHTA, CDR2 FQGNSA, per germline. The CDR3 runs to 18 residues. V gave up 6 bases and J gave up 2 bases; unmatched junction bases: 7. The receptor was derived from a female donor in good health, enrolled as a control in a pregnancy study. The rearrangement links TRBV7-2 to TRBJ2-1; 16 positions agree with TRBD2. Sequencing used CD8+ T cells from peripheral blood mononuclear cells, obtained in the third trimester of pregnancy. Here the CDR3 reads CASRPGTSGGVAYNEQFF. CDR3 DNA sequence: TGTGCCAGCAGACCAGGGACTAGCGGGGGGGTGGCCTACAATGAGCAGTTCTTC. The variable domain in full, with the rest retrieved from reference TRBV7-2 and TRBJ2-1, is GAGVSQSPSNKVTEKGKDVELRCDPISGHTALYWYRQSLGQGLEFLIYFQGNSAPDKSGLPSDRFSAERTGGSVSTLTIQRTQQEDSAVYLCASRPGTSGGVAYNEQFFGPGTRLTVL.